Given below is one TCR beta chain in context. The source of the sample is a study of blood T cell repertoires in COVID-19. This CDR3 has 15 amino acids. Trimming took 5 bases from V and 15 from J; bases not matched to a gene: 12. The germline V gene encodes CDR1 MNHEY and CDR2 SVGAGI. Using immunoSEQ multiplex PCR, the repertoire was profiled, and TCRdb retains in-frame clones only, with some absent. The sample records 250,000 to 400,000 clones, roughly 88% being singletons. The material sequenced was peripheral blood. This sequence was found in a woman aged 25 to 39 with COVID-19, enrolled during active disease. The J gene is TRBJ2-4, the V gene TRBV6-5; 14 positions agree with TRBD2. This chain's CDR3 is CASSTGTSGGLLRYF. The CDR3, as DNA: TGTGCCAGCAGTACAGGGACTAGCGGGGGCCTCCTACGGTACTTC.